The clone carrying this T cell receptor beta chain came up many times. What it binds is unknown. The record originates from a study of early T cells in non-severe SARS-CoV-2 infection. Study background: Chains were unpaired, as sequencing was done on bulk RNA from unsorted whole blood. Study results and caveats: Clonotype matching in VDJdb favored anti-spike CD8 responses and did not capture private and CD4 specificities.

Attached unique molecular identifiers marked individual cDNA molecules. One entry per CDR3 protein, called by TCRdb with MiXCR from the 5' RACE reads. This table holds 28,000 or so distinct CDR3 sequences, roughly 7.2% found once. The sequence came from an adult who was a healthcare worker with PCR-confirmed SARS-CoV-2 infection or an uninfected control (not recorded which). Sequences were obtained from whole blood.

This CDR3 reads CAWRRERNTGELFF. CDR3 DNA sequence: TGTGCCTGGAGGAGAGAACGGAACACCGGGGAGCTGTTTTTT. The gene calls are TRBV30 and TRBJ2-2; D unresolved. The CDR3 is made up of 14 amino acids. Germline values: CDR1 GTSNPN, CDR2 SVGIG (reference sequence). V was clipped by 3 bases and J by 1 base, with 9 bases between them. Complete variable domain (other parts from reference TRBV30 and TRBJ2-2): SQTIHQWPATLVQPVGSPLSLECTVEGTSNPNLYWYRQAAGRGLQLLFYSVGIGQISSEVPQNLSASRPQDRQFILSSKKLLLSDSGFYLCAWRRERNTGELFFGEGSRLTVL.